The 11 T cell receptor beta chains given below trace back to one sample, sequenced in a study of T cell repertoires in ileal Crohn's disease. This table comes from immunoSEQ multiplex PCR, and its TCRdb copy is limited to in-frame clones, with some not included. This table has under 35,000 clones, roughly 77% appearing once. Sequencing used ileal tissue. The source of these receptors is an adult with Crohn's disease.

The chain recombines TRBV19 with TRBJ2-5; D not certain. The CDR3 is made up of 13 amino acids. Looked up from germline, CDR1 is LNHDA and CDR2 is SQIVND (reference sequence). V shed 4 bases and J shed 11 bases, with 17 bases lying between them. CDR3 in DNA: TGTGCCAGTAGTAGTCGACTCGCTTTGGAGCAGTACTTC. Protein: CASSSRLALEQYF.

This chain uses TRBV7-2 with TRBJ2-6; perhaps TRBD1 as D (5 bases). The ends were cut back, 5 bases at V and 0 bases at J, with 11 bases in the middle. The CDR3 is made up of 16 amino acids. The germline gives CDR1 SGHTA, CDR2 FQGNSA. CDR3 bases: TGTGCCAGCAGCCCCAGGGTTAGCTCTGGGGCCAACGTCCTGACTTTC. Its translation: CASSPRVSSGANVLTF.

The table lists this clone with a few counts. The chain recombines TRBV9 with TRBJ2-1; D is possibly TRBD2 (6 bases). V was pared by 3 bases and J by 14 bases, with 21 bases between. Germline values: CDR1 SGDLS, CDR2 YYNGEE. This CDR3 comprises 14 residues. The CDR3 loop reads CASSGAGGREYKFF. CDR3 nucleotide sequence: TGTGCCAGCAGCGGAGCAGGAGGTCGGGAGTATAAGTTCTTC.

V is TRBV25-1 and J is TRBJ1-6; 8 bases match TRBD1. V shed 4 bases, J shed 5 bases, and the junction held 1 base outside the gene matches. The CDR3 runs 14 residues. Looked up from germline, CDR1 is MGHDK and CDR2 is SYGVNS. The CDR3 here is CASSVGQDNSPLHF. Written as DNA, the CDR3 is TGTGCCAGCAGTGTGGGACAGGATAATTCACCCCTCCACTTT. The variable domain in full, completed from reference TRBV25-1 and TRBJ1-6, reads EADIYQTPRYLVIGTGKKITLECSQTMGHDKMYWYQQDPGMELHLIHYSYGVNSTEKGDLSSESTVSRIRTEHFPLTLESARPSHTSQYLCASSVGQDNSPLHFGNGTRLTVT.

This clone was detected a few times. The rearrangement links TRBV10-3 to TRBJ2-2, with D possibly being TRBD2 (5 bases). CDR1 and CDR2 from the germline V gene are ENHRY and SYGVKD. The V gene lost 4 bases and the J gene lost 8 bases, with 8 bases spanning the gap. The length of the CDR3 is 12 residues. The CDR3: CAISGRTGELFF. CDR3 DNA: TGTGCCATCAGTGGGAGGACTGGGGAGCTGTTTTTT.

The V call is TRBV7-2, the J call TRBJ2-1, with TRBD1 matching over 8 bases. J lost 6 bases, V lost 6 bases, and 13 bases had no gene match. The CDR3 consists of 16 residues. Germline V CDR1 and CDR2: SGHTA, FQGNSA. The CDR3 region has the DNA TGTGCCAGCAGTTCATCGGGACAGGTTCGCGGCAATGAGCAGTTCTTC. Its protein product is CASSSSGQVRGNEQFF.

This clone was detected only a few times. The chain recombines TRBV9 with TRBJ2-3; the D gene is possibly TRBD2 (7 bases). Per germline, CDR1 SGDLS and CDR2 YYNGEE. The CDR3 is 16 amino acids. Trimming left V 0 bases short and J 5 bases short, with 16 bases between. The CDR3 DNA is TGTGCCAGCAGCGTAGCTGTCGGGGGGCCGGGAGATACGCAGTATTTT. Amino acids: CASSVAVGGPGDTQYF.

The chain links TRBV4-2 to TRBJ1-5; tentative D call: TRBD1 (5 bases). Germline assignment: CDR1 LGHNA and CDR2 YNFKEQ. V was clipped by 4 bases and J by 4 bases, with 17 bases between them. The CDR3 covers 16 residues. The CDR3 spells CASSRMFRQHNQPQHF. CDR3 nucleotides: TGTGCCAGCAGCCGAATGTTTCGACAGCATAATCAGCCCCAGCATTTT.

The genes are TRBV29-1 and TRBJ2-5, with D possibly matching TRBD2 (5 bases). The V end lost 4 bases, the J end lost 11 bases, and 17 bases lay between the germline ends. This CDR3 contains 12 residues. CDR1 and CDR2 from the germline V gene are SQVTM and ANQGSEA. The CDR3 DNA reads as TGCAGCGTTGGACGCGTGGAGAGGGAGCAGTACTTC. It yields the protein CSVGRVEREQYF. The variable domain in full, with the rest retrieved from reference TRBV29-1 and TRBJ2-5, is SAVISQKPSRDICQRGTSLTIQCQVDSQVTMMFWYRQQPGQSLTLIATANQGSEATYESGFVIDKFPISRPNLTFSTLTVSNMSPEDSSIYLCSVGRVEREQYFGPGTRLLVL.

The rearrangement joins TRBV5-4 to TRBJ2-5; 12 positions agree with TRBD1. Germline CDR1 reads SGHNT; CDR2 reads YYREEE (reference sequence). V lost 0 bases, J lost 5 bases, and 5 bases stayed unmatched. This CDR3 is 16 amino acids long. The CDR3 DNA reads TGTGCCAGCAGCTTGGGGGTGGGGACAGGGGGCGAGACCCAGTACTTC. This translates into CASSLGVGTGGETQYF.

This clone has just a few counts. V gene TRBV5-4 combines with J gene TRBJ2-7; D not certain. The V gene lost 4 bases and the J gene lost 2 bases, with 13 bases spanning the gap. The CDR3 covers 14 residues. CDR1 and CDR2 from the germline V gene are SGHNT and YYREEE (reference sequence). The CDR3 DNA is TGTGCCAGCAGCCGCAGTAAAATGGCCTACGAGCAGTACTTC. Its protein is CASSRSKMAYEQYF.